Many counts were recorded for the clone carrying this TCR beta chain. Its antigen is not known. TCRdb re-derived calls from the 5' RACE reads in MiXCR, one entry per CDR3 protein. The repertoire consists of fewer than 450,000 distinct CDR3 sequences, with roughly 31% occurring once and the leading ten covering about 6%. Reared together, all three twin pairs probably met the same infectious agents and vaccines. Trimming at V came to 0 bases and at J to 2 bases, leaving 6 bases not matched to a gene. Germline assignment: CDR1 DFQATT and CDR2 SNEGSKA (reference sequence). The CDR3 covers 16 residues. These data come from a study of identical twins' blood T cells. Whole-study results and caveats: Shared environment remains a possible cause of twin similarity. Abundant TCRbeta CDR3s overlapped more between twins than with unrelated donors.

This receptor was taken from a woman between 18 and 55 years old in good health. The sample was PBMCs. The V call is TRBV20-1, the J call TRBJ1-2, with 10 bases fitting TRBD1. CDR3 sequence: CSARDRQGAINYGYTF. CDR3 sequence (DNA): TGCAGTGCTAGAGATCGACAGGGGGCCATAAACTATGGCTACACCTTC.